This is a list of T cell receptor beta chains from one sample in a study of blood T cell repertoires in COVID-19. Assay: immunoSEQ multiplex PCR; the TCRdb copy retains only in-frame clones and omits some. The table includes more than 45,000 clones, just over 85% detected once. The sample taken for sequencing was peripheral blood. The source of these receptors is a man between 65 and 85 years old with acute or convalescent COVID-19. Each CDR3 is given with its conserved first and last residue. D genes are given only for firm matches. Some rows have no size entry. The others give once, few or many, or a class for an expanded clone.

NA	TRBV29-1	NA	TRBJ2-1	CSVVLVMATTRNEQFF	TGCAGCGTCGTGCTAGTGATGGCTACCACTCGCAATGAGCAGTTCTTC
once	TRBV3-1/TRBV3-2	NA	TRBJ2-7	CASSQAAYEQYF	TGTGCCAGCAGCCAAGCGGCCTACGAGCAGTACTTC
NA	TRBV24-1	NA	TRBJ2-5	CATRGGSQETQYF	TGTGCCACCAGGGGGGGTAGCCAAGAGACCCAGTACTTC
once	TRBV2	TRBD2	TRBJ2-1	CASSLRTSGGGDEQFF	TGTGCCAGCAGCCTCCGGACTAGCGGGGGCGGGGATGAGCAGTTCTTC
NA	TRBV5-1	TRBD1	TRBJ2-7	CASSQGTGSYEQYF	TGCGCCAGCAGCCAGGGGACAGGCTCCTACGAGCAGTACTTC
NA	TRBV2	TRBD1	TRBJ2-1	CASTEQGTDNEQFF	TGTGCCAGCACTGAACAGGGGACCGACAATGAGCAGTTCTTC
NA	TRBV20-1	NA	TRBJ1-1	CSPASFGAFF	TGCAGCCCCGCGTCGTTCGGAGCTTTCTTT
NA	TRBV30	TRBD1	TRBJ1-5	CAWTGTGRNQPQHF	TGTGCCTGGACCGGGACAGGGAGGAATCAGCCCCAGCATTTT
NA	TRBV27	NA	TRBJ2-7	CASSRDSYQYEQYF	TGTGCCAGCAGTCGGGACTCCTACCAATACGAGCAGTACTTC
NA	TRBV28	TRBD1	TRBJ1-6	CASSRAGQGNSPLHF	TGTGCCAGCAGTAGGGCGGGACAGGGTAATTCACCCCTCCACTTT
NA	TRBV19	TRBD2	TRBJ2-1	CASSFRAGGMTYNEQFF	TGTGCCAGTAGTTTCAGGGCGGGGGGGATGACCTACAATGAGCAGTTCTTC